This TCR beta chain was observed in a study of regulatory T cells in long-lasting Graves disease. On the study more broadly: Under 3 months of antithyroid drugs had been taken by newly diagnosed Graves' patients. Study-level findings and limits: Repertoires from persistent disease leaned toward TRBV28, TRBJ1-2 and TRBJ2-5.

This clonotype has ten or more counts. The antigen remains unidentified. Libraries of TCR beta came from iRepertoire HTBI primers plus Arm-PCR of CDR3 regions. Per the original data handling: The samples yielded about 63 TRBV and roughly 14 TRBJ segments. TCRdb reprocessed the multiplex PCR reads with MiXCR, giving one entry per CDR3 protein. It is TCRdb's table, rather than the study itself, that gives the V and J calls and clone size. This table has 350,000 to 400,000 distinct CDR3 sequences, around 15% appearing once. The CDR3 has 15 amino acids. Germline loops: CDR1 SGHVS, CDR2 FNYEAQ. V gave up 1 base and J gave up 3 bases; unmatched junction bases: 6. Noted time point: newly diagnosed GD, antithyroid drugs for less than 3 months. Preparation of the TCR library used RNA extracted from PBMCs.

The specimen comprised peripheral blood mononuclear cells (PBMCs), sampled at new diagnosis, from a patient treated with antithyroid drugs. The TCR originated in a female donor with Graves disease. The V and J genes are TRBV7-6 and TRBJ2-7; 7 bases are shared with TRBD1. The chain's CDR3 is CASSLGVTGSYEQYF. Written as DNA, the CDR3 is TGTGCCAGCAGCTTAGGGGTGACAGGGAGCTACGAGCAGTACTTC.